This T cell receptor (beta chain) appears in the sequencing data of a study of CD8+CD57+ T cells in acquired aplastic anemia. Both TCR beta VDJ combination and CDR3 sequence profiling were carried out. Genomic DNA was the template for this profiling. TCRdb re-analysed the reads in MiXCR, keeping a single row per CDR3 protein. The sample lists 150,000 to 200,000 distinct CDR3 sequences, around 50% occurring once. Sequencing was done on patients that had shown CD8+CD57+ cell expansion by flow cytometry. Every patient presented with severe acquired aplastic anemia. On this clonotype itself: The junction departs from germline at one end; a sequencing error may be responsible.

The length of the CDR3 is 15 residues. The germline V gene has CDR1 SGHVS and CDR2 FNYEAQ. The clonotype was recovered from a human donor with aplastic anemia. Sequenced: sorted CD4+, CD8+, or CD8+CD57+ T cells (not recorded which) from PBMCs. This chain uses TRBV7-6 with TRBJ2-7, with 10 nucleotides matching TRBD1. The chain's CDR3 is CASSLEGQGYYEQCF. Written as DNA, the CDR3 is TGTGCCAGCAGCTTAGAGGGACAGGGGTACTACGAGCAGTGCTTC.